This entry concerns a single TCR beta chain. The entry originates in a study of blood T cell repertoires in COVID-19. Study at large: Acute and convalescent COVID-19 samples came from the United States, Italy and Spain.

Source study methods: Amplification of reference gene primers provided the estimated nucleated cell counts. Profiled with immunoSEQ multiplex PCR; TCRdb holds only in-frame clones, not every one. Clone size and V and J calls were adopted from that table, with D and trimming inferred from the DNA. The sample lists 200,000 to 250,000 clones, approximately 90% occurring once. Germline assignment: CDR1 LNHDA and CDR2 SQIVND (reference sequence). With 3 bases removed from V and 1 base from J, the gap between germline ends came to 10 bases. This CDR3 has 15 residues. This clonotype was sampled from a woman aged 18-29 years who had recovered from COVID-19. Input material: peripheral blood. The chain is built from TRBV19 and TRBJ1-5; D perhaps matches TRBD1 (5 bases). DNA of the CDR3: TGTGCCAGTAGTATTTCGACAGTGAGCAATCAGCCCCAGCATTTT. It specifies CASSISTVSNQPQHF.